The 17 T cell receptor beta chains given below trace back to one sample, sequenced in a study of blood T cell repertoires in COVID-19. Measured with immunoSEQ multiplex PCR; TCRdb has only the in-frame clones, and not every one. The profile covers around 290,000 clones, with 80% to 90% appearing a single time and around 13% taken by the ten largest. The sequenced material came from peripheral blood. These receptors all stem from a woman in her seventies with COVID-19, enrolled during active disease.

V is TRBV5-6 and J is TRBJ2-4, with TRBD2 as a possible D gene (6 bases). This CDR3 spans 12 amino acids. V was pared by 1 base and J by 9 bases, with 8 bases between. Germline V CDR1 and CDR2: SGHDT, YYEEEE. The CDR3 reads CASSLPGGIQYF. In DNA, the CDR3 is TGTGCCAGCAGCTTGCCCGGGGGCATTCAGTACTTC.

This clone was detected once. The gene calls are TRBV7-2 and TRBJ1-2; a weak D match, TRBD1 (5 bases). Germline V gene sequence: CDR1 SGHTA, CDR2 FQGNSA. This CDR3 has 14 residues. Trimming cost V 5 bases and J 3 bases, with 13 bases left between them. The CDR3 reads CASSPRSGDYGYTF. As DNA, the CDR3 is TGTGCCAGCAGCCCCAGGTCGGGGGACTATGGCTACACCTTC.

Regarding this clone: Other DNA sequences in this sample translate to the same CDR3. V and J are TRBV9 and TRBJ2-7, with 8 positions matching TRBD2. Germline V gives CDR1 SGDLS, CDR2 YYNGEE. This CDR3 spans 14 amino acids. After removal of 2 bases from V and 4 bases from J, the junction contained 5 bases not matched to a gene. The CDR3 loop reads CASSVDGGDYEQYF. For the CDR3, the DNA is TGTGCCAGCAGCGTGGACGGGGGGGATTACGAGCAGTACTTC.

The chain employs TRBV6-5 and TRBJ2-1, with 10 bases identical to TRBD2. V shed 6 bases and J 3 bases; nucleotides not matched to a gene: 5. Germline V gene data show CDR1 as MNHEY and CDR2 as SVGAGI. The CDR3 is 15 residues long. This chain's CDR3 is CASSLSGGGYNEQFF. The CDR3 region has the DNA TGTGCCAGCAGCCTCAGCGGGGGGGGCTACAATGAGCAGTTCTTC.

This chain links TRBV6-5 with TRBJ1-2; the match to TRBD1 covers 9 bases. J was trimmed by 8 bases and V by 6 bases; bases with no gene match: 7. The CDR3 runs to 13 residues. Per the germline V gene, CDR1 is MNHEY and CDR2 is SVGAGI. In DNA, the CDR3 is TGTGCCAGCAGCCCCGGACAGGGGCAGGGCTACACCTTC. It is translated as CASSPGQGQGYTF.

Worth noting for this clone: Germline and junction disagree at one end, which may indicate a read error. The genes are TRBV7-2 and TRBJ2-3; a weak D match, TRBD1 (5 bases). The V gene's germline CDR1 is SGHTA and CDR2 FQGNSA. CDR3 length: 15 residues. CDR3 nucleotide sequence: TGTGCCAGCAGCTTAGTACAGGTATCCACAGATACGCGGTATTTT. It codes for CASSLVQVSTDTRYF.

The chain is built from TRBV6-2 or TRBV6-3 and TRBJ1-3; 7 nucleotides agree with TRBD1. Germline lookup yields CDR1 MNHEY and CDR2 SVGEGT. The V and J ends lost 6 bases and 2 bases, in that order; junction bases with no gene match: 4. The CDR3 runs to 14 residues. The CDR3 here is CASSTDRAGNTIYF. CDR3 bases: TGTGCCAGCAGCACCGACAGGGCTGGAAACACCATATATTTT.

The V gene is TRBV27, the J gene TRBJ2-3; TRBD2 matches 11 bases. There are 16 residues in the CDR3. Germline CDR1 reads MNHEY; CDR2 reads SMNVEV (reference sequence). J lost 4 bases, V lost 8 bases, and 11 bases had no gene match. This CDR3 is CASRRLAGPLSDTQYF. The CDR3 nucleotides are TGTGCCAGCCGCCGACTAGCGGGGCCCCTCTCAGATACGCAGTATTTT.

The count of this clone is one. The CDR3 loop is CASSLSTNPETQYF. The CDR3, as DNA: TGTGCCAGCAGCTTGTCAACTAACCCTGAGACCCAGTACTTC. The gene calls are TRBV5-4 and TRBJ2-5, with D unclear. Germline CDR1 and CDR2: SGHNT and YYREEE (reference sequence). This CDR3 comprises 14 residues. Trimming left V 1 base short and J 5 bases short, with 12 bases between.

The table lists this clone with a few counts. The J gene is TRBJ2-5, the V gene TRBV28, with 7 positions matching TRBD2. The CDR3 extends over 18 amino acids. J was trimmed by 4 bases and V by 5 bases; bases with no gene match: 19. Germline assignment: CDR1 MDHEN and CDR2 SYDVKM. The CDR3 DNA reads TGTGCCAGCAGTCCCTCCCCCGGACTAGGCGCCTTCTCAGAGACCCAGTACTTC. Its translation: CASSPSPGLGAFSETQYF. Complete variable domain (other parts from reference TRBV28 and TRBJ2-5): DVKVTQSSRYLVKRTGEKVFLECVQDMDHENMFWYRQDPGLGLRLIYFSYDVKMKEKGDIPEGYSVSREKKERFSLILESASTNQTSMYLCASSPSPGLGAFSETQYFGPGTRLLVL.

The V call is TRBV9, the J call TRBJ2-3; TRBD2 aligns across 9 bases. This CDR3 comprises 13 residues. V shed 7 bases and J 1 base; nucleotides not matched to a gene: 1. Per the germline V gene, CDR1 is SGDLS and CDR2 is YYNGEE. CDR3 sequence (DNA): TGTGCCAGCCAGCGGGGGGGCACAGATACGCAGTATTTT. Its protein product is CASQRGGTDTQYF.

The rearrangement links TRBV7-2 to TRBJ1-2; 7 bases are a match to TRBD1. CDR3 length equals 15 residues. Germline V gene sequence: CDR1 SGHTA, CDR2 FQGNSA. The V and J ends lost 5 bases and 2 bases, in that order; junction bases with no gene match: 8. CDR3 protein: CASSPRQGGNYGYTF. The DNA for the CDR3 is TGTGCCAGCAGCCCCAGACAGGGTGGCAACTATGGCTACACCTTC.

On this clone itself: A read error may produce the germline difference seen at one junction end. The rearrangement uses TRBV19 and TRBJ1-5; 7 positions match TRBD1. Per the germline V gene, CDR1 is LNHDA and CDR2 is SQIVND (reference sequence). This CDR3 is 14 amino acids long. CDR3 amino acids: CASSAPGQKVSWYF. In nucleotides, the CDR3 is TGTGCCAGTAGTGCACCGGGACAGAAAGTATCTTGGTATTTT. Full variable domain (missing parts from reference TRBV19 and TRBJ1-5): DGGITQSPKYLFRKEGQNVTLSCEQNLNHDAMYWYRQDPGQGLRLIYYSQIVNDFQKGDIAEGYSVSREKKESFPLTVTSAQKNPTAFYLCASSAPGQKVSWYFGDGTRLSIL.

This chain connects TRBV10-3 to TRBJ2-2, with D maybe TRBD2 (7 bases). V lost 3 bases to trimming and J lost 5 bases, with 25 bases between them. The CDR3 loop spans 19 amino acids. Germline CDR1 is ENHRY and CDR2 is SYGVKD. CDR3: CAISDPPGGQGSYTGELFF. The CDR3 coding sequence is TGTGCCATCAGTGATCCCCCCGGGGGGCAGGGATCTTATACCGGGGAGCTGTTTTTT.

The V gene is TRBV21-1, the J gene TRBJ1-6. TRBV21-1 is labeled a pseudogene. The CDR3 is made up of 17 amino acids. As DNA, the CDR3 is TGTGCCAGCAGCATCCATGGGGAGGCTGTAAATAATTCACCCCTCCACTTT. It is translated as CASSIHGEAVNNSPLHF.

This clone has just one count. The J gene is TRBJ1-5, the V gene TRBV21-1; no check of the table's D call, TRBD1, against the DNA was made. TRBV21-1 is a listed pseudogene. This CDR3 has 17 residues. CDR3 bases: TGTGCCAGCAGCATCCATCTGGACAGACATAGCAATCAGCCCCAGCATTTT. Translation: CASSIHLDRHSNQPQHF.

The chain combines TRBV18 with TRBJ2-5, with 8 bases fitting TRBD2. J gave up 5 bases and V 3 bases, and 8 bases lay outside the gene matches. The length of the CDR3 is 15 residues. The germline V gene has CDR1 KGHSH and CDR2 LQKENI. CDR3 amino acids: CASSPSGAHQETQYF. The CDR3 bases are TGTGCCAGCTCACCTAGCGGGGCACATCAGGAGACCCAGTACTTC. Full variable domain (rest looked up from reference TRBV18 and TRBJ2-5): NAGVMQNPRHLVRRRGQEARLRCSPMKGHSHVYWYRQLPEEGLKFMVYLQKENIIDESGMPKERFSAEFPKEGPSILRIQQVVRGDSAAYFCASSPSGAHQETQYFGPGTRLLVL.